A single count supports the clone carrying this TCR beta chain. These data belong to a study of OX40 agonist ivuxolimab in advanced cancers. Per germline, CDR1 SGHKS and CDR2 YYEKEE (reference sequence). CDR3 size: 15 residues. V dropped 1 base and J dropped 6 bases, with 16 bases sitting between them. The assay was immunoSEQ multiplex PCR, and TCRdb's table has in-frame clones only and misses some. The table shows about 48,000 clones, with around 87% occurring only once. The receptor was isolated from an adult with an advanced solid tumor such as melanoma, head and neck, liver or kidney cancer. This chain links TRBV5-5 with TRBJ1-2; D not resolved. Sequenced material: CD4+ or CD8+ T cells sorted from blood, taken in a trial of the OX40 agonist ivuxolimab. This CDR3 reads CASSLRQTLPNGYTF. DNA for the CDR3: TGTGCCAGCAGCTTGCGTCAGACTTTACCGAATGGCTACACCTTC.